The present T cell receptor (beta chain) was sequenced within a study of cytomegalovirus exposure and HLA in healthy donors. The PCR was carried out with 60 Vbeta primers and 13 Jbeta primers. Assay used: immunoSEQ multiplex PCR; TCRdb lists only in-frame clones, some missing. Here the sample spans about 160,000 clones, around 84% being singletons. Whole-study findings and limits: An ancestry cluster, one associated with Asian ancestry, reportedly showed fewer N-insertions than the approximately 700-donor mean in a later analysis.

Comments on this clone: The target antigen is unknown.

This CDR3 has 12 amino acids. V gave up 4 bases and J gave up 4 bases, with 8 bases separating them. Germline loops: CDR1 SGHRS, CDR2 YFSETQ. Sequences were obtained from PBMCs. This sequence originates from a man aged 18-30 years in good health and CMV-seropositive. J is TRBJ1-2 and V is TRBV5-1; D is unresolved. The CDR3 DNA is TGCGCCAGCAGCCCCGACTCCTATGGCTACACCTTC. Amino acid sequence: CASSPDSYGYTF.